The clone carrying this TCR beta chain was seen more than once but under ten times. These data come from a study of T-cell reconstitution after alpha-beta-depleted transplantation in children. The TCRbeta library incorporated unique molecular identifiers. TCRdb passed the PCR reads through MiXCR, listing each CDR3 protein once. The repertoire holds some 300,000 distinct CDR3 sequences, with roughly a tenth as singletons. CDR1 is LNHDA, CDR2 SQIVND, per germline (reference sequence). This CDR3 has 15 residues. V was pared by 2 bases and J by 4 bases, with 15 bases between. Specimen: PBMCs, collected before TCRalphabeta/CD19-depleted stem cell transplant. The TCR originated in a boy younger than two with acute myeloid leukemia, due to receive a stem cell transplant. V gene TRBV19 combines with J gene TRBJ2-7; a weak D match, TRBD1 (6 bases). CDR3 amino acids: CASSISPGQQYEQYF. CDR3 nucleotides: TGTGCCAGTAGTATATCGCCGGGACAACAATACGAGCAGTACTTC.